This T cell receptor beta chain was found in a study of low-dose radiotherapy and immunotherapy resistance in tumors. Whole-study context: Patients of Cohort 1 had 0.5 Gy fractions every 2 weeks, which summed to 6.5 Gy. Intravenous ipilimumab 1 mg/kg every six weeks was given with nivolumab 240 mg every two weeks. Aspirin was taken orally by patients at 300 mg daily for four cycles from cycle 1 day 1.

CDR3 length: 17 amino acids. A constant-region primer paired with the V-primer adapter amplified TCRs over about 18 PCR cycles. Amplification of isolated mRNA was accomplished via in vitro transcription. TCRdb re-analysed the reads in MiXCR, keeping a single row per CDR3 protein. The sample records approximately 52,000 distinct CDR3 sequences, approximately 33% being singletons. Noted time point: after trial treatment. The sample's treatment: LDRT plus nivolumab, ipilimumab, low-dose cyclophosphamide and aspirin (RACIN trial). This clonotype has ten or more counts. This clonotype was obtained from a male donor with rectosigmoid adenocarcinoma. Here the sequenced sample was PBMCs, taken after low-dose radiotherapy plus immunotherapy. The chain uses TRBV12-2 and TRBJ2-1; no check of the table's D call, TRBD1, against the DNA was made. TRBV12-2 is recorded as a pseudogene. CDR3 DNA: TGTGCAAGTCGCTTCTCTTTGACAGGGGGTGGTTCGGGTGAGCAGTTCTTC. It yields the protein CASRFSLTGGGSGEQFF.